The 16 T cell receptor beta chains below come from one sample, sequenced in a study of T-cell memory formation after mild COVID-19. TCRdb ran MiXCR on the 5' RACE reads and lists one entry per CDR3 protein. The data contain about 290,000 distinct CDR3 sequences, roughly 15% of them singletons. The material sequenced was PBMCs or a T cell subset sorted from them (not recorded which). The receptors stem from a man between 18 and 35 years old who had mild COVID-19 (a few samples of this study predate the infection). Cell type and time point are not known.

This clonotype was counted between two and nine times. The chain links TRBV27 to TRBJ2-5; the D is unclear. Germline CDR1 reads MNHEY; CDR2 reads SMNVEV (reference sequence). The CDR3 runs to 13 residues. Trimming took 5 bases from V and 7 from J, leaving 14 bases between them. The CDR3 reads CASSIQELGTQYF. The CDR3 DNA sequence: TGTGCCAGCAGTATCCAGGAATTAGGGACCCAGTACTTC.

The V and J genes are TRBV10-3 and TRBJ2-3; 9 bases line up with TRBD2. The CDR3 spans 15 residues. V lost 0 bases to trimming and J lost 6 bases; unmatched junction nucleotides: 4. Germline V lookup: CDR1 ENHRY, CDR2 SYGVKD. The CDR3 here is CAISESRGGPDTQYF. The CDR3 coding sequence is TGTGCCATCAGTGAGTCGCGGGGGGGGCCGGATACGCAGTATTTT.

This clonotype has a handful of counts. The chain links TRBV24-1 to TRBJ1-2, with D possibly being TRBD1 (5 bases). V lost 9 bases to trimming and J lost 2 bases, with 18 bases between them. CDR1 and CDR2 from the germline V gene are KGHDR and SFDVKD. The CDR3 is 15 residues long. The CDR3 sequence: CATVLESGGNYGYTF. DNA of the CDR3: TGTGCCACCGTGCTCGAGTCGGGGGGGAACTATGGCTACACCTTC.

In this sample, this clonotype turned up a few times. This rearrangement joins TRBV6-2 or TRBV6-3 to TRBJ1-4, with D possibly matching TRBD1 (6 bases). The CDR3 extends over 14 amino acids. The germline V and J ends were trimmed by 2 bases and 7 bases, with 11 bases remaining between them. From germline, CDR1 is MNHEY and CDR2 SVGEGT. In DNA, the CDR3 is TGTGCCAGCAGTTACGACACAGGGCCTGAAAAACTGTTTTTT. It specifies CASSYDTGPEKLFF.

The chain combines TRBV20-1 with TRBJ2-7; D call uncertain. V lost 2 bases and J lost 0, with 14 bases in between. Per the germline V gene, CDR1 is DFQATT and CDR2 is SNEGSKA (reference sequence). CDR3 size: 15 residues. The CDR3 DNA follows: TGCAGTGCTAGACTTGGACCGGCGAGCTCCTACGAGCAGTACTTC. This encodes CSARLGPASSYEQYF.

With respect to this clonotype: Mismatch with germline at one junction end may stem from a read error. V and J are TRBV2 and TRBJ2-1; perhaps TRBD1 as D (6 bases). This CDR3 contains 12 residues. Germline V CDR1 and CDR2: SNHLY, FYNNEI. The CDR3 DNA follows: TGTGCCAGCCTAGTGGGGGCGAGTGAGCACTTCTTC. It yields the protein CASLVGASEHFF.

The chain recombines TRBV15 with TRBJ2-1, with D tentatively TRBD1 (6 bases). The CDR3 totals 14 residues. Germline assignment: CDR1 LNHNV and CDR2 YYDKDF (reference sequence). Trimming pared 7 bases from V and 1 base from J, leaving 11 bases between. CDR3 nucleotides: TGTGCCACCAACCAACAGGGATCCTACAATGAGCAGTTCTTC. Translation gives CATNQQGSYNEQFF.

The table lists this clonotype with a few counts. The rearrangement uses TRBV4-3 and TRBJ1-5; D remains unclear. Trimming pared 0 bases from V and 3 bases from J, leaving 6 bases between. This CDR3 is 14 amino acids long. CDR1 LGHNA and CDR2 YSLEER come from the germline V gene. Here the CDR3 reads CASSQDLDNQPQHF. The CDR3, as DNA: TGCGCCAGCAGCCAAGATTTAGACAATCAGCCCCAGCATTTT.

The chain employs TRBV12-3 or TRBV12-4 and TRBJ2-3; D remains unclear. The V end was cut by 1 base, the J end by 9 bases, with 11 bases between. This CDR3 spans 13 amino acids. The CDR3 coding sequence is TGTGCCAGCAGTTTAGGGGCCGAGTGGACGCAGTATTTT. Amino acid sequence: CASSLGAEWTQYF.

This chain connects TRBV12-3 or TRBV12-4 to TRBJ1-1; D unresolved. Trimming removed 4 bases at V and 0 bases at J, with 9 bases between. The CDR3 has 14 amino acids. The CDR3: CASSSRRMNTEAFF. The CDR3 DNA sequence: TGTGCCAGCAGTTCTCGACGGATGAACACTGAAGCTTTCTTT.

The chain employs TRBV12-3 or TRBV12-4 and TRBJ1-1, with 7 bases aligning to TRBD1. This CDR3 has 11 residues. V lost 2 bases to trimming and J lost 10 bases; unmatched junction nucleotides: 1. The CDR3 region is CASSLRGPAFF. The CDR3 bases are TGTGCCAGCAGTTTAAGGGGGCCAGCTTTCTTT.

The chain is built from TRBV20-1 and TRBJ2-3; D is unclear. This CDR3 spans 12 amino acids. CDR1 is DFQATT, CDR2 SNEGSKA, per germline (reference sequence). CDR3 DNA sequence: TGCAGGGGATTGATGAGCACAGATACGCAGTATTTT. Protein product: CRGLMSTDTQYF.

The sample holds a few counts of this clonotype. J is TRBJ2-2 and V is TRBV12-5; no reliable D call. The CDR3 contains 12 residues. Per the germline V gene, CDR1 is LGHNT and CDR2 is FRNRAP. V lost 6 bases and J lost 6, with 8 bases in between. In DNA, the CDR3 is TGTGCTAGTGGCCCGGTCTCCGGGGAGCTGTTTTTT. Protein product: CASGPVSGELFF.

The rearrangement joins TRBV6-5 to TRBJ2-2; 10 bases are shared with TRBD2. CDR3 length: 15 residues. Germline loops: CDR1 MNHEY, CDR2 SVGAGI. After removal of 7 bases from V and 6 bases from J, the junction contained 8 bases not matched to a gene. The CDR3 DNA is TGTGCCAGCACGCGAGCGGGGGGGTTCCCCGGGGAGCTGTTTTTT. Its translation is CASTRAGGFPGELFF.

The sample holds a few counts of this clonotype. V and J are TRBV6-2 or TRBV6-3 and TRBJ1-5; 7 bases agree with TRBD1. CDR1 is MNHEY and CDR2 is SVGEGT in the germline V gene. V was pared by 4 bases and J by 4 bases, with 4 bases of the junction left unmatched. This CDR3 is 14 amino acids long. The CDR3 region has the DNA TGTGCCAGCAGTTTGGACAGGACGAATCAGCCCCAGCATTTT. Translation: CASSLDRTNQPQHF.

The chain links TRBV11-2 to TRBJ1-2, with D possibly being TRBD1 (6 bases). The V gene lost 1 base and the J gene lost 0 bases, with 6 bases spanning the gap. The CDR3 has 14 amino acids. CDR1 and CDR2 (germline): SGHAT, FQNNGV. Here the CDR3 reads CASSLAGANYGYTF. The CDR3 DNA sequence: TGTGCCAGCAGCTTAGCAGGGGCTAACTATGGCTACACCTTC.